This T cell receptor (beta chain) is from a study of CXCR3-negative and CXCR3-positive naive CD8 T cells. Overall study results and limits: For CXCR3-positive naive cells, TRB CDR3s were more hydrophobic than those of CXCR3-negative naive cells.

Naivety in CD8+ T cells corresponded to a CD45RO-CCR7+CD27+CD95- phenotype. Via 5' RACE with UMI labels, TRB cDNA libraries were prepared. For each CDR3 protein, TCRdb gives one entry from its re-call of the 5' RACE reads, without DNA. The sample table includes over 70,000 distinct CDR3 sequences. The V gene's germline CDR1 is SEHNR and CDR2 FQNEAQ (reference sequence). The CDR3 has 15 amino acids. In the case of this clonotype: Its antigen is undetermined.

The material sequenced was naive CXCR3- CD8+ T cells from blood. Documented subset: CD45RO-CCR7+CD27+CD95- naive CD8+ T cells lacking CXCR3 (TNR3-). The J gene is TRBJ2-1, the V gene TRBV7-9; the TCRdb D gene call, TRBD2, has no DNA to confirm it. The clonotype originates from a human donor in good health. Some clones in this sample may be carry-over from other donors' samples. The CDR3 here is CASRTGTSPYNEQFF.